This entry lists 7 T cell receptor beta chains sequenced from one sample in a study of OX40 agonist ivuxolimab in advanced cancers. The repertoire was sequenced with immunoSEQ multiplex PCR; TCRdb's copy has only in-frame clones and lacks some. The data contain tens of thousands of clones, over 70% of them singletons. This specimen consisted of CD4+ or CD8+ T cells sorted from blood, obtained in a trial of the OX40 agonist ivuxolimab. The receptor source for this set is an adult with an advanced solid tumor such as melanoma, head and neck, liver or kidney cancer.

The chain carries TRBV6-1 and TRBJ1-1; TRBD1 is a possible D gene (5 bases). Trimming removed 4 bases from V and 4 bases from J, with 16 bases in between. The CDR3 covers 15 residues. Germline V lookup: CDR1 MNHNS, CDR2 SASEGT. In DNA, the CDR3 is TGTGCCAGCAGTGCGGGACTGTCCTCCTTCACTGAAGCTTTCTTT. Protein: CASSAGLSSFTEAFF.

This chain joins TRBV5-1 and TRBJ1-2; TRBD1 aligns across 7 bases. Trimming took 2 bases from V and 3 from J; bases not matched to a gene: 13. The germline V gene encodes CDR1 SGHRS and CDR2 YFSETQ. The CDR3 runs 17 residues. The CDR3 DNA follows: TGCGCCAGCAGCTTCGGGCCCGGGCAGGGGGTCGACTATGGCTACACCTTC. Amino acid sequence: CASSFGPGQGVDYGYTF.

The CDR3 DNA reads TGCGCCAGCAGCTTCGGACAGGGAGGTACTGAAGCTTTCTTT. It codes for CASSFGQGGTEAFF. The J gene is TRBJ1-1, the V gene TRBV5-1, with TRBD1 identical over 8 bases. The V gene's germline CDR1 is SGHRS and CDR2 YFSETQ. The V and J ends lost 2 bases and 5 bases, in that order; junction bases with no gene match: 5. CDR3 length equals 14 residues.

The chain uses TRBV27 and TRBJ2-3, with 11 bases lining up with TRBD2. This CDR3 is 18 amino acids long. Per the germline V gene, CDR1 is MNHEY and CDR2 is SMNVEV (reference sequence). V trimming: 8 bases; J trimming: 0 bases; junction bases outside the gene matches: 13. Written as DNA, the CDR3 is TGTGCCAGCTCTCTGGGTCTAGCGGGGGGTAAAAGCACAGATACGCAGTATTTT. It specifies CASSLGLAGGKSTDTQYF.

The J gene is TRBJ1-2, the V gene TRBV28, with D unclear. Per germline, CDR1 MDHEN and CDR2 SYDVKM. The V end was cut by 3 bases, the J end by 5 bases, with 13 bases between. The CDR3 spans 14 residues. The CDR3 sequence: CASSLAGREYGYTF. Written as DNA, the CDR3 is TGTGCCAGCAGTTTGGCCGGGAGGGAATATGGCTACACCTTC.

The CDR3 loop reads CASSFAGVAGEQETQYF. CDR3 nucleotide sequence: TGTGCCAGCAGTTTTGCCGGAGTAGCGGGGGAACAAGAGACCCAGTACTTC. J is TRBJ2-5 and V is TRBV28; 9 bases match TRBD2. Germline CDR1 is MDHEN and CDR2 is SYDVKM. CDR3 length equals 17 residues. J was trimmed by 2 bases and V by 3 bases; bases with no gene match: 10.

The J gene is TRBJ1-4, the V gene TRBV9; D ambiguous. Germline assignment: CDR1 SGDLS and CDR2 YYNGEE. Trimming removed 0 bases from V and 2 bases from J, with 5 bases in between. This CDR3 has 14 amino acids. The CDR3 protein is CASSVGVTNEKLFF. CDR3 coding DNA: TGTGCCAGCAGCGTAGGGGTCACTAATGAAAAACTGTTTTTT. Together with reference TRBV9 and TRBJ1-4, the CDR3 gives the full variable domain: DSGVTQTPKHLITATGQRVTLRCSPRSGDLSVYWYQQSLDQGLQFLIQYYNGEERAKGNILERFSAQQFPDLHSELNLSSLELGDSALYFCASSVGVTNEKLFFGSGTQLSVL.